The sequence of this T cell receptor (beta chain) was determined in a study of cytomegalovirus exposure and HLA in healthy donors. This clone was observed a few times. What it recognizes is unknown. Sampled while nominally healthy, donors likely had unrecorded immune exposures. Broader study findings: Cytomegalovirus status, reportedly, was diagnosed with high specificity and sensitivity by the classifier. In all likelihood, a cluster of highly shared sequence variants was a sequencing artifact.

PCR employed 60 Vbeta and 13 Jbeta primers. The method was immunoSEQ multiplex PCR; TCRdb's version includes in-frame clones alone and lacks a portion of them. The profile shows under 300,000 clones, about nine tenths of them singletons. V lost 4 bases, J lost 4 bases, and 6 bases stayed unmatched. The CDR3 contains 14 residues. CDR1 and CDR2 (germline): SGHRS, YFSETQ. The chain has TRBV5-1 and TRBJ2-7; 9 bases are a match to TRBD1. The sequencing sample was made of PBMCs. This TCR came from a man aged 35 to 55 in good health and CMV-seropositive. CDR3 in amino acids: CASSRNRGQYEQYF. The CDR3 bases are TGCGCCAGCAGCAGGAACAGGGGGCAGTACGAGCAGTACTTC.